This T cell receptor (beta chain) comes out of a study of cytomegalovirus exposure and HLA in healthy donors. With 60 Vbeta and 13 Jbeta primers, the PCR was carried out. Only in-frame clones appear in the TCRdb table, and some are missing; sequencing was by immunoSEQ multiplex PCR. The sample holds some 100,000 clones, roughly three quarters seen once. Input material: PBMCs. The sequence was collected from a female donor in good health and CMV-seropositive.

As DNA, the CDR3 is TGCGCCAGCAGCTTGGATCAGGTTAGGGAGCAGTACTTC. It is translated as CASSLDQVREQYF. The chain is built from TRBV5-1 and TRBJ2-7; D ambiguous. The CDR3 sequence is 13 residues long. Trimming took 0 bases from V and 7 from J, leaving 11 bases between them. Germline V gene data show CDR1 as SGHRS and CDR2 as YFSETQ.